The 12 T cell receptor beta chains below were found in one sample sequenced in a study of blood T cells in healthy people across ages. A sample-barcoded 5' primer and a J-beta primer mix were used in a second PCR of about 7 to 12 cycles. TCRdb independently ran MiXCR on the 5' RACE reads; one entry per CDR3 protein. This sample yields more than 650,000 distinct CDR3 sequences, of which 22% are seen a single time; about 20% belongs to the top ten. Specimen: blood. These receptors were collected from a man aged 65 to 79 in good health.

This chain connects TRBV15 to TRBJ1-1, with 8 bases aligning to TRBD1. The CDR3 runs 15 residues. V gave up 5 bases and J gave up 4 bases; unmatched junction bases: 9. CDR1 is LNHNV and CDR2 is YYDKDF in the germline V gene (reference sequence). The CDR3 nucleotides are TGTGCCACCAGCGGTGGACAGGGCGTTATCACTGAAGCTTTCTTT. Its protein product is CATSGGQGVITEAFF.

There are a few counts of this clonotype. This rearrangement joins TRBV20-1 to TRBJ1-1; D gene uncertain. Per germline, CDR1 DFQATT and CDR2 SNEGSKA (reference sequence). The CDR3 totals 12 residues. V dropped 4 bases and J dropped 0 bases, with 6 bases sitting between them. CDR3 nucleotides: TGCAGTGCTACCCGGATGAACACTGAAGCTTTCTTT. Protein: CSATRMNTEAFF.

The CDR3 DNA reads as TGTGCCAGCAGTTACCCGGCGGATAACGAGCAGTACGTC. Its translation is CASSYPADNEQYV. J is TRBJ2-7 and V is TRBV6-6; D gene unclear. The CDR3 is 13 amino acids. V lost 2 bases to trimming and J lost 5 bases, with 10 bases between them. Germline assignment: CDR1 MNHNY and CDR2 SVGAGI (reference sequence).

Only a few counts were recorded for this clonotype. The chain joins TRBV7-9 to TRBJ1-1; perhaps TRBD1 as D (5 bases). The V end lost 6 bases, the J end lost 1 base, and 18 bases lay between the germline ends. The CDR3 covers 16 residues. CDR1 SEHNR and CDR2 FQNEAQ come from the germline V gene (reference sequence). The CDR3 loop is CASSSRDSTRNTEAFF. As DNA, the CDR3 is TGTGCCAGCAGTTCTCGGGACTCTACTCGGAACACTGAAGCTTTCTTT.

This clonotype came up a few times. V and J are TRBV6-5 and TRBJ2-7; the D is unclear. Looked up from germline, CDR1 is MNHEY and CDR2 is SVGAGI. Trimming took off 0 bases at V and 5 bases at J, with 8 bases between the two ends. There are 13 residues in the CDR3. The DNA for the CDR3 is TGTGCCAGCAGTTACTCGTTGGGTGACGAGCAGTACGTC. It codes for CASSYSLGDEQYV.

This clonotype appeared many times. The CDR3 sequence: CSARSSREQYF. CDR3 DNA sequence: TGCAGTGCTAGATCGTCCCGGGAGCAGTACTTC. V and J are TRBV20-1 and TRBJ2-7, with D uncertain. V was shortened by 2 bases and J by 7 bases, with 9 bases between the two germline ends. Looked up from germline, CDR1 is DFQATT and CDR2 is SNEGSKA (reference sequence). The CDR3 runs to 11 residues.

A few counts support this clonotype. The rearrangement uses TRBV29-1 and TRBJ1-2; TRBD1 might be the D (5 bases). V lost 1 base and J 8 bases, leaving 8 bases between the germline ends. This CDR3 spans 11 amino acids. The germline CDR1 and CDR2 sequences are SQVTM and ANQGSEA. The CDR3 loop reads CSVEGREGYTF. In DNA form, the CDR3 reads TGCAGCGTTGAAGGCAGGGAAGGCTACACCTTC.

The chain uses TRBV12-3 or TRBV12-4 and TRBJ1-5; D uncertain. The V end lost 7 bases, the J end lost 7 bases, and 17 bases lay between the germline ends. This CDR3 has 14 residues. CDR3 protein: CASIDGPLAQPQHF. Here the CDR3 DNA reads TGTGCCAGCATCGACGGACCATTGGCCCAGCCCCAGCATTTT.

J is TRBJ2-5 and V is TRBV12-5; 7 bases are shared with TRBD1. The CDR3 has 16 amino acids. The junction had 11 bases not matched to a gene; V was cut back by 3 bases and J by 4 bases. Germline V gene lookup returns CDR1 LGHNT and CDR2 FRNRAP. The CDR3 DNA reads TGTGCTAGTGGTTTACCGCCCACAGGGGCCGGAGAGACCCAGTACTTC. Translating it yields CASGLPPTGAGETQYF.

This clonotype was found a few times. This chain links TRBV9 with TRBJ1-2; TRBD1 is a possible D gene (6 bases). This CDR3 has 15 amino acids. Germline assignment: CDR1 SGDLS and CDR2 YYNGEE. Trimming cost V 3 bases and J 2 bases, with 14 bases left between them. The CDR3 coding sequence is TGTGCCAGCAGCGCACAAAACACAGGGAACTATGGCTACACCTTC. This translates into CASSAQNTGNYGYTF.

The rearrangement links TRBV27 to TRBJ2-3, with no clear D. The CDR3 has 15 residues. CDR1 and CDR2 from the germline V gene are MNHEY and SMNVEV (reference sequence). V was pared by 3 bases and J by 0 bases, with 10 bases between. CDR3 sequence reads: CASSFYGYSTDTQYF. The DNA of the CDR3 is TGTGCCAGCAGTTTTTACGGCTATAGCACAGATACGCAGTATTTT.

This clonotype was seen at least ten times. One end of the junction is discordant with germline, which a read error may explain. V is TRBV12-3 or TRBV12-4 and J is TRBJ1-2; D not resolved. The CDR3 contains 13 residues. CDR3 protein: CASSPGPNYGYTF. The CDR3 DNA follows: TGCGCCAGCAGCCCCGGGCCCAACTATGGCTACACCTTC.